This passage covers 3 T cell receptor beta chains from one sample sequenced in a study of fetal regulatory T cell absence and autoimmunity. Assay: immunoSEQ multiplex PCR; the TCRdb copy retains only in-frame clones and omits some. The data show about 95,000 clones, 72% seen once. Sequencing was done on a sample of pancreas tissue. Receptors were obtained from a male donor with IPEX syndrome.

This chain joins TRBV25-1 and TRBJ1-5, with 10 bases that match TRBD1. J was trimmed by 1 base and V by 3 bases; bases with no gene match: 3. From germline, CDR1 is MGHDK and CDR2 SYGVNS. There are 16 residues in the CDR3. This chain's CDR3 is CASSDSGQGSNQPQHF. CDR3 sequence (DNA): TGTGCCAGCAGTGACTCGGGACAGGGGAGCAATCAGCCCCAGCATTTT.

The CDR3 region is CASSPGHNQPQHF. Written as DNA, the CDR3 is TGTGCCAGCTCACCGGGACACAATCAGCCCCAGCATTTT. The genes are TRBV18 and TRBJ1-5, with D possibly TRBD1 on 6 matching bases. The CDR3 runs to 13 residues. Per germline, CDR1 KGHSH and CDR2 LQKENI. V was clipped by 3 bases and J by 3 bases, with 6 bases between them. The variable domain in full, completed from reference TRBV18 and TRBJ1-5, reads NAGVMQNPRHLVRRRGQEARLRCSPMKGHSHVYWYRQLPEEGLKFMVYLQKENIIDESGMPKERFSAEFPKEGPSILRIQQVVRGDSAAYFCASSPGHNQPQHFGDGTRLSIL.

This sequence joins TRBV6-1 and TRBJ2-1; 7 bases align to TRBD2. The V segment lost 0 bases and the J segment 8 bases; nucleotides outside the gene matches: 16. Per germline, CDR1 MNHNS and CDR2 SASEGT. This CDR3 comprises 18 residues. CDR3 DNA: TGTGCCAGCAGTGAAGCCCTCCGACTAGTGGGAGGGGTCCATGAGCAGTTCTTC. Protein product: CASSEALRLVGGVHEQFF.